What follows is one TCR beta chain and its context. Its cognate antigen is unknown. Only in-frame clones appear in the TCRdb table, and some are missing; sequencing was by immunoSEQ multiplex PCR. The sample records 94,000 or so clones, 84% being singletons. The data are from a study of OX40 agonist ivuxolimab in advanced cancers. The V gene lost 4 bases and the J gene lost 3 bases, with 10 bases spanning the gap. Per germline, CDR1 SGHNT and CDR2 YYREEE (reference sequence). This CDR3 contains 14 residues. Points from the study as a whole: CD4+ and CD8+ blood T cells expanded clonally by week 6 at 0.1 to 3.0 mg/kg.

The sequence derives from an adult with an advanced solid tumor such as melanoma, head and neck, liver or kidney cancer. The source material was CD4+ or CD8+ T cells sorted from blood, sampled in a trial of the OX40 agonist ivuxolimab. The V gene is TRBV5-4, the J gene TRBJ2-2; perhaps TRBD1 as D (6 bases). The CDR3 region is CASSPGQYTGELFF. In DNA, the CDR3 is TGTGCCAGCAGCCCCGGACAGTACACCGGGGAGCTGTTTTTT.